These 30 T cell receptor beta chains share one sample of origin, sequenced in a study of blood T cell repertoires in COVID-19. TCRdb keeps only in-frame clones here, not all; method: immunoSEQ multiplex PCR. The data show more than 45,000 clones, roughly 79% seen once. The sample consisted of peripheral blood. The receptors were sampled from a human donor in a cohort sampled during active COVID-19.

This clone appeared a single time. The chain employs TRBV7-9 and TRBJ2-7; maybe TRBD1 (6 bases). Trimming shortened V by 6 bases and J by 2 bases, and 14 bases separated the two germline ends. Germline assignment: CDR1 SEHNR and CDR2 FQNEAQ (reference sequence). The CDR3 covers 14 residues. In DNA form, the CDR3 reads TGTGCCAGCAGTCCCGGGACAACTACCTACGAGCAGTACTTC. It specifies CASSPGTTTYEQYF. The full variable domain, its missing parts supplied by reference TRBV7-9 and TRBJ2-7, is DTGVSQNPRHKITKRGQNVTFRCDPISEHNRLYWYRQTLGQGPEFLTYFQNEAQLEKSRLLSDRFSAERPKGSFSTLEIQRTEQGDSAMYLCASSPGTTTYEQYFGPGTRLTVT.

The chain recombines TRBV27 with TRBJ1-2, with 7 bases matching TRBD1. V lost 5 bases, J lost 12 bases, and 15 bases stayed unmatched. This CDR3 has 14 amino acids. CDR1 and CDR2 from the germline V gene are MNHEY and SMNVEV (reference sequence). As DNA, the CDR3 is TGTGCCAGCAGTCCCCGACAGGGTAGGGTCCCTAACACCTTC. Its translation: CASSPRQGRVPNTF.

The chain is built from TRBV20-1 and TRBJ2-5; D is uncertain. The CDR3 spans 13 residues. V lost 3 bases, J lost 2 bases, and 10 bases lay in between. Germline loops: CDR1 DFQATT, CDR2 SNEGSKA (reference sequence). CDR3 nucleotides: TGCAGTGCTAGTTCCCAGGCGCAAGAGACCCAGTACTTC. This sequence encodes CSASSQAQETQYF.

The rearrangement uses TRBV19 and TRBJ1-1; TRBD1 matches at 7 bases. The CDR3 loop spans 14 amino acids. Germline CDR1 and CDR2: LNHDA and SQIVND (reference sequence). J was trimmed by 0 bases and V by 5 bases; bases with no gene match: 3. Here the CDR3 reads CASSLGGMNTEAFF. Written as DNA, the CDR3 is TGTGCCAGTAGTCTAGGGGGCATGAACACTGAAGCTTTCTTT.

This rearrangement joins TRBV5-8 to TRBJ2-4; TRBD2 agrees at 12 bases. This CDR3 is 20 amino acids long. V was clipped by 3 bases and J by 0 bases; unmatched bases: 13. From germline, CDR1 is SGHTS and CDR2 YDEGEE. CDR3 region: CASSSQLAGGPGGAKNIQYF. The DNA of the CDR3 is TGTGCCAGCAGCTCCCAACTAGCGGGGGGCCCAGGTGGAGCCAAAAACATTCAGTACTTC.

The chain combines TRBV28 with TRBJ2-7; 10 bases align to TRBD1. With V trimmed by 4 bases and J by 5 bases, 8 bases remained unmatched. The length of the CDR3 is 15 residues. Germline CDR1 is MDHEN and CDR2 is SYDVKM. The CDR3 sequence is CASSSMGDRGHEQYF. The CDR3 nucleotides read TGTGCCAGCAGTTCGATGGGGGACAGGGGCCACGAGCAGTACTTC.

The chain combines TRBV20-1 with TRBJ2-7; D is ambiguous. Trimming left V 6 bases short and J 0 bases short, with 3 bases between. This CDR3 has 10 residues. CDR1 DFQATT and CDR2 SNEGSKA come from the germline V gene (reference sequence). The chain's CDR3 is CSALSYEQYF. The CDR3 DNA reads as TGCAGTGCCCTCTCCTACGAGCAGTACTTC.

The V gene is TRBV2, the J gene TRBJ2-5, with a possible D match to TRBD1 (6 bases). There are 12 residues in the CDR3. The V gene lost 6 bases and the J gene lost 3 bases, with 8 bases spanning the gap. The germline V gene has CDR1 SNHLY and CDR2 FYNNEI. In DNA, the CDR3 is TGTGCCAGCAGCTACAGGGAAGAGACCCAGTACTTC. Translating it yields CASSYREETQYF.

This clone was observed a single time. V gene TRBV2 combines with J gene TRBJ2-3; no clear D. V lost 6 bases and J lost 5, with 12 bases in between. There are 13 residues in the CDR3. Germline values: CDR1 SNHLY, CDR2 FYNNEI. The CDR3 DNA sequence: TGTGCCAGCAGCAAGCAGGAAGGAGATACGCAGTATTTT. This gives the protein CASSKQEGDTQYF.

CDR3 sequence reads: CASSEPGLAFYEQYF. DNA of the CDR3: TGTGCCAGTAGTGAGCCGGGACTAGCTTTCTACGAGCAGTACTTC. The chain recombines TRBV19 with TRBJ2-7, with 9 bases fitting TRBD2. V gave up 5 bases and J gave up 3 bases; unmatched junction bases: 8. The CDR3 has 15 amino acids. CDR1 and CDR2 (germline): LNHDA, SQIVND (reference sequence).

This clone appeared a single time. The rearrangement links TRBV19 to TRBJ1-6; maybe TRBD1 (5 bases). CDR3 size: 15 residues. Trimming stripped 3 bases from V and 10 bases from J, with 16 bases between. The germline V gene encodes CDR1 LNHDA and CDR2 SQIVND (reference sequence). DNA of the CDR3: TGTGCCAGTAGTATGAGGCAGGGTATGATATCACCCCTCCACTTT. It encodes CASSMRQGMISPLHF.

The chain carries TRBV18 and TRBJ2-7, with a possible D match to TRBD1 (6 bases). CDR3 length: 13 amino acids. The V and J ends lost 1 base and 6 bases respectively, with 10 bases between them. Germline V lookup: CDR1 KGHSH, CDR2 LQKENI. The CDR3 coding sequence is TGTGCCAGCTCACCACGGGGGACAAGCGAGCAGTACTTC. Translating gives CASSPRGTSEQYF.

This rearrangement joins TRBV3-1 (or the pseudogene TRBV3-2) to TRBJ2-7; 11 nucleotides match TRBD2. Losses at the gene ends were 4 bases for V and 1 base for J; bases not matched to a gene: 6. The CDR3 consists of 16 residues. Germline V gene sequence: CDR1 LGHDT, CDR2 YNNKEL (reference sequence). CDR3 protein: CASSPRTSGGSYEQYF. The CDR3 DNA reads as TGTGCCAGCAGCCCCCGCACTAGCGGGGGTTCCTACGAGCAGTACTTC.

The V gene is TRBV28, the J gene TRBJ1-5; D gene unclear. This CDR3 is 12 amino acids long. The germline V gene has CDR1 MDHEN and CDR2 SYDVKM. Between the trimmed V and J ends, which lost 5 bases and 9 bases, there was a span of 11 bases. This CDR3 reads CASSREVGPQHF. Written as DNA, the CDR3 is TGTGCCAGCAGTCGAGAAGTTGGGCCCCAGCATTTT.

The chain is built from TRBV27 and TRBJ2-3; possible D gene TRBD1, 6 bases. The V end lost 3 bases, the J end lost 0 bases, and 7 bases lay between the germline ends. The CDR3 consists of 14 residues. CDR1 MNHEY and CDR2 SMNVEV come from the germline V gene (reference sequence). The CDR3 protein is CASSLTGSTDTQYF. The CDR3 nucleotides read TGTGCCAGCAGTTTGACAGGTAGCACAGATACGCAGTATTTT.

The chain recombines TRBV4-2 with TRBJ2-1; 10 nucleotides match TRBD2. The CDR3 runs 16 residues. From germline, CDR1 is LGHNA and CDR2 YNFKEQ. The J segment lost 8 bases and the V segment lost 0 bases, leaving 7 bases of the junction unmatched. CDR3: CASSQDLSGGYDEQFF. In DNA, the CDR3 is TGTGCCAGCAGCCAAGATCTTAGCGGGGGGTATGATGAGCAGTTCTTC.

The sample holds one count of this clone. The V call is TRBV6-2 or TRBV6-3, the J call TRBJ2-7; D is perhaps TRBD2 (6 bases). This CDR3 has 14 amino acids. Trimming left V 6 bases short and J 7 bases short, with 19 bases between. The V gene's germline CDR1 is MNHEY and CDR2 SVGEGT. The CDR3 DNA reads as TGTGCCAGCAGCTCCGGGACTGAAGTTATGGAGCAGTACTTC. Residues: CASSSGTEVMEQYF.

This clone was seen only a few times. The rearrangement uses TRBV19 and TRBJ1-5; 11 nucleotides align to TRBD1. This CDR3 spans 18 amino acids. CDR1 and CDR2 from the germline V gene are LNHDA and SQIVND (reference sequence). V lost 5 bases and J lost 0; bases outside the gene matches: 9. This chain's CDR3 is CASSAGQGALYSNQPQHF. The CDR3 coding sequence is TGTGCCAGTAGTGCAGGACAGGGGGCCTTATATAGCAATCAGCCCCAGCATTTT. Supplemented by reference TRBV19 and TRBJ1-5, the full variable domain reads DGGITQSPKYLFRKEGQNVTLSCEQNLNHDAMYWYRQDPGQGLRLIYYSQIVNDFQKGDIAEGYSVSREKKESFPLTVTSAQKNPTAFYLCASSAGQGALYSNQPQHFGDGTRLSIL.

The chain employs TRBV2 and TRBJ1-3; 8 nucleotides align to TRBD1. Germline lookup yields CDR1 SNHLY and CDR2 FYNNEI. V lost 2 bases, J lost 3 bases, and 3 bases stayed unmatched. The CDR3 sequence is 15 residues long. The CDR3, as DNA: TGTGCCAGCAGTGAATCTGGGACAGGTGGAAACACCATATATTTT. Its translation is CASSESGTGGNTIYF.

The chain uses TRBV27 and TRBJ2-7; 9 nucleotides align to TRBD2. Trimming removed 3 bases from V and 2 bases from J; junction bases left unmatched: 2. The CDR3 contains 14 residues. Germline V CDR1 and CDR2: MNHEY, SMNVEV (reference sequence). CDR3 loop: CASSLRGGAYEQYF. CDR3 nucleotide sequence: TGTGCCAGCAGTTTGCGGGGGGGGGCCTACGAGCAGTACTTC.

The chain uses TRBV5-4 and TRBJ2-7; 10 bases fit TRBD1. The CDR3 runs to 15 residues. Germline V gene lookup returns CDR1 SGHNT and CDR2 YYREEE (reference sequence). The J segment lost 2 bases and the V segment lost 3 bases, leaving 5 bases of the junction unmatched. Here the CDR3 DNA reads TGTGCCAGCAGCTCAGGGACAGGGGAGACCTACGAGCAGTACTTC. Protein: CASSSGTGETYEQYF.

The chain combines TRBV28 with TRBJ1-5, with TRBD1 matching over 11 bases. The CDR3 covers 17 residues. Losses at the gene ends were 1 base for V and 3 bases for J; bases not matched to a gene: 5. Germline V CDR1 and CDR2: MDHEN, SYDVKM. The CDR3 loop reads CASSLFGTGGSNQPQHF. CDR3 in DNA: TGTGCCAGCAGTTTATTCGGGACAGGGGGTTCCAATCAGCCCCAGCATTTT.

This chain connects TRBV19 to TRBJ1-5; 9 bases are a match to TRBD1. J lost 7 bases, V lost 7 bases, and 5 bases had no gene match. Germline CDR1 is LNHDA and CDR2 is SQIVND (reference sequence). CDR3 length equals 13 residues. The CDR3 nucleotides read TGTGCCAGTAATCACAGGGGGCACCAGCCCCAGCATTTT. Translating gives CASNHRGHQPQHF.

The chain uses TRBV13 and TRBJ2-1; TRBD1 aligns across 7 bases. The CDR3 has 15 amino acids. Trimming took 5 bases from V and 2 from J; bases not matched to a gene: 6. Germline-derived CDR1 and CDR2 are PRHDT and FYEKMQ (reference sequence). CDR3 in amino acids: CASSDRDSTYNEQFF. The DNA for the CDR3 is TGTGCCAGCAGCGACCGGGACAGCACCTACAATGAGCAGTTCTTC.

V is TRBV28 and J is TRBJ2-7, with 9 nucleotides matching TRBD2. This CDR3 contains 14 residues. J lost 4 bases, V lost 4 bases, and 5 bases had no gene match. Germline V CDR1 and CDR2: MDHEN, SYDVKM. The DNA of the CDR3 is TGTGCCAGCAGTTGGGCTAGCGGGGAGTACGAGCAGTACTTC. Protein product: CASSWASGEYEQYF.

The chain couples TRBV3-1 (or the pseudogene TRBV3-2) to TRBJ1-1; no definite D call. The CDR3 has 13 amino acids. The germline CDR1 and CDR2 sequences are LGHDT and YNNKEL (reference sequence). V was cut by 2 bases and J by 3 bases, with 7 bases left in between. This chain's CDR3 is CASSQWRDTEAFF. The CDR3, as DNA: TGTGCCAGCAGCCAATGGAGGGACACTGAAGCTTTCTTT.

This chain connects TRBV6-5 to TRBJ2-7; possibly TRBD2 for D (5 bases). Trimming took 5 bases from V and 2 from J, leaving 7 bases between them. Germline assignment: CDR1 MNHEY and CDR2 SVGAGI. The CDR3 covers 12 residues. The CDR3 loop reads CASSTGAYEQYF. The CDR3 region has the DNA TGTGCCAGCAGTACCGGGGCCTACGAGCAGTACTTC.

The V and J genes are TRBV18 and TRBJ1-5; tentative D call: TRBD1 (5 bases). V was trimmed by 2 bases and J by 6 bases, leaving 14 bases between them. The CDR3 length is 15 residues. Germline CDR1 reads KGHSH; CDR2 reads LQKENI. CDR3 coding DNA: TGTGCCAGCTCACCAGGGGTCAGGGTTGCTCAGCCCCAGCATTTT. Its translation: CASSPGVRVAQPQHF.

The chain couples TRBV30 to TRBJ2-7; TRBD1 agrees at 9 bases. V gave up 5 bases and J gave up 5 bases; unmatched junction bases: 13. This CDR3 region has 15 residues. The V gene's germline CDR1 is GTSNPN and CDR2 SVGIG (reference sequence). As DNA, the CDR3 is TGTGCCTGGTGCTACCCCCGGACAGGGGAGGACGAGCAGTACTTC. Encoded protein: CAWCYPRTGEDEQYF.

The chain carries TRBV19 and TRBJ2-7; 9 bases line up with TRBD2. The CDR3 extends over 14 amino acids. Germline V CDR1 and CDR2: LNHDA, SQIVND (reference sequence). The J segment lost 5 bases and the V segment lost 2 bases, leaving 4 bases of the junction unmatched. CDR3 protein: CASSISSGRNEQYF. CDR3 DNA: TGTGCCAGTAGTATAAGTAGCGGGAGAAACGAGCAGTACTTC.